A selection of T cell receptor beta chains follows, all from one sample in a study of cytomegalovirus exposure and HLA in healthy donors. This table comes from immunoSEQ multiplex PCR, and its TCRdb copy is limited to in-frame clones, with some not included. The table records 150,000 to 200,000 clones, around a tenth of them present only once. The sequenced material came from PBMCs. These TCRs come from a woman aged 30 to 39 in good health and CMV-seropositive. Both conserved end residues are part of each CDR3. The D gene is left open where the match is weak. Size is omitted from some rows. Given values are once, few, many or a class for expanded clones.

TRBJ1-4	TRBV30	-	14	TRBD1	CAWGRQGAAKKLFF	TGTGCCTGGGGGAGACAGGGGGCCGCTAAAAAACTGTTTTTT
TRBJ2-7	TRBV19	-	14	TRBD2	CASRPGLYAYEQYF	TGTGCCAGTAGACCGGGACTATATGCCTACGAGCAGTACTTC
TRBJ2-5	TRBV11-3	few	14	-	CASSLDTGKETQYF	TGTGCCAGCAGCTTAGACACGGGAAAAGAGACCCAGTACTTC
TRBJ2-3	TRBV4-2	-	17	-	CASSQDASGEWGDTQYF	TGTGCCAGCAGCCAAGATGCCAGCGGAGAATGGGGAGATACGCAGTATTTT
TRBJ2-7	TRBV6-6	-	12	-	CASSTTSNEQYF	TGTGCCAGCAGCACGACTAGTAACGAGCAGTACTTC
TRBJ2-7	TRBV6-5	-	16	TRBD2	CASSSSLGAGLYEQYF	TGTGCCAGCAGTTCCTCCCTTGGAGCGGGGTTATACGAGCAGTACTTC
TRBJ1-1	TRBV25-1	few	18	TRBD1	CASSLAKGAVRLKTEAFF	TGTGCCAGCAGCCTAGCCAAGGGGGCAGTTCGGCTGAAAACTGAAGCTTTCTTT
TRBJ1-5	TRBV7-8	few	15	TRBD1	CASSPQGVRNQPQHF	TGTGCCAGCAGCCCTCAGGGGGTCCGCAATCAGCCCCAGCATTTT
TRBJ1-1	TRBV7-9	few	14	-	CASRAGAGNTEAFF	TGTGCCAGCAGGGCAGGGGCTGGGAACACTGAAGCTTTCTTT
TRBJ2-1	TRBV5-1	-	15	TRBD2	CASSLITSGQDEQFF	TGCGCCAGCAGCTTGATAACTAGCGGCCAGGATGAGCAGTTCTTC
TRBJ1-4	TRBV6-5	few	14	TRBD1	CASSSGTVNEKLFF	TGTGCCAGCAGTTCCGGGACAGTCAATGAAAAACTGTTTTTT
TRBJ2-7	TRBV20-1	-	11	-	CSALQDYEQYF	TGCAGTGCTCTACAGGACTACGAGCAGTACTTC
TRBJ2-4	TRBV7-6	few	14	TRBD2	CASSLGEGGDIQYF	TGTGCCAGCAGCTTAGGGGAGGGAGGGGACATTCAGTACTTC
TRBJ2-7	TRBV5-4	few	16	TRBD2	CASHRVSGTTGYEQYF	TGTGCCAGCCACCGGGTTAGCGGGACTACTGGGTACGAGCAGTACTTC
TRBJ2-7	TRBV29-1	few	16	TRBD2	CSVERLVAGDTYEQYF	TGCAGCGTTGAAAGGTTGGTAGCGGGAGATACCTACGAGCAGTACTTC
TRBJ2-6	TRBV12-5	few	17	TRBD1	CASGLQQGADGANVLTF	TGTGCTAGTGGTTTACAACAGGGGGCGGATGGGGCCAACGTCCTGACTTTC
TRBJ1-4	TRBV5-4	few	15	-	CASSSRTESNEKLFF	TGTGCCAGCAGCTCTCGGACAGAGTCGAATGAAAAACTGTTTTTT
TRBJ1-1	TRBV9	few	14	-	CASSVGGADTEAFF	TGTGCCAGCAGCGTAGGAGGAGCGGACACTGAAGCTTTCTTT
TRBJ2-5	TRBV1	-	15	-	CTSSQGQGVKETQYF	TGCACCAGCAGCCAGGGACAGGGGGTGAAAGAGACCCAGTACTTC
TRBJ1-1	TRBV21-1	few	15	-	CASSKSWRKDTEAFF	TGTGCCAGCAGCAAATCCTGGAGAAAGGACACTGAAGCTTTCTTT
TRBJ2-3	TRBV2	few	14	-	CASKDSWRTDTQYF	TGTGCCAGCAAGGACTCATGGCGCACAGATACGCAGTATTTT
TRBJ2-7	TRBV6-1	-	18	-	CASSGDGRMRRRSYEQYF	TGTGCCAGCAGTGGAGATGGTCGGATGAGGCGGAGGTCCTACGAGCAGTACTTC
TRBJ2-5	TRBV5-1	-	13	TRBD2	CASSPGLAGTQYF	TGCGCCAGCAGCCCGGGACTAGCTGGGACCCAGTACTTC
TRBJ2-7	TRBV6-5	-	15	TRBD1	CASRTGEMGSYEQYF	TGTGCCAGCCGGACAGGGGAAATGGGTTCCTACGAGCAGTACTTC
TRBJ2-7	TRBV6-5	few	12	-	CASSHNFVEQYF	TGTGCCAGCAGTCATAACTTCGTCGAGCAGTACTTC